Following are 10 T cell receptor beta chains from one sample sequenced in a study of blood T cell repertoires in COVID-19 (dated by TCRdb to 2018 to 2020). Preparation of the library involved the immunoSEQ multiplex PCR assay. TCRdb holds this immuneACCESS table with in-frame rearrangements only. Some clones are missing; in checked studies, unresolved V genes explain under half, and the rest has no known cause. The sample data list 70,000 to 100,000 clones, and around 80% of these were observed just once. 15% of the sample is taken by the ten largest. The specimen sequenced was peripheral blood. The source is a woman older than 75 with acute or convalescent COVID-19.

This clone was seen a few times. The chain employs TRBV6-5 and TRBJ1-2; D is possibly TRBD1 (6 bases). This CDR3 comprises 13 residues. Germline assignment: CDR1 MNHEY and CDR2 SVGAGI. The ends were cut back, 8 bases at V and 2 bases at J, with 12 bases in the middle. CDR3 sequence: CASSDRPNYGYTF. The CDR3 nucleotides read TGTGCCAGCTCTGACAGGCCCAACTATGGCTACACCTTC.

The chain has TRBV25-1 and TRBJ2-1; 12 bases map to TRBD2. V trimming: 1 base; J trimming: 3 bases; junction bases outside the gene matches: 4. The CDR3 loop spans 17 amino acids. The germline gives CDR1 MGHDK, CDR2 SYGVNS. The CDR3 DNA sequence: TGTGCCAGCAGTGAATCGGCTAGCGGGGGGGGCTACAATGAGCAGTTCTTC. Translating it yields CASSESASGGGYNEQFF.

The J gene is TRBJ1-5, the V gene TRBV3-1 (or the pseudogene TRBV3-2); D is unclear. Trimming shortened V by 7 bases and J by 3 bases, and 16 bases separated the two germline ends. Germline V gene sequence: CDR1 LGHDT, CDR2 YNNKEL (reference sequence). The CDR3 is made up of 15 amino acids. CDR3 DNA: TGTGCCAGCACCACCGGGAGAGGACCCAATCAGCCCCAGCATTTT. Translation: CASTTGRGPNQPQHF.

This clone was recorded a few times. The chain uses TRBV6-5 and TRBJ1-2, with 7 positions matching TRBD1. Trimming at V came to 6 bases and at J to 2 bases, leaving 6 bases not matched to a gene. The CDR3 totals 14 residues. The germline CDR1 and CDR2 sequences are MNHEY and SVGAGI. CDR3 coding DNA: TGTGCCAGCAGCCCAGGGGGGAAGAACTATGGCTACACCTTC. Amino acid sequence: CASSPGGKNYGYTF.

The chain recombines TRBV6-6 with TRBJ1-2; 9 bases fit TRBD1. This CDR3 is built from 13 residues. Germline V gene sequence: CDR1 MNHNY, CDR2 SVGAGI (reference sequence). Germline trimming cut 6 bases from V and 7 bases from J; bases unmatched to any gene: 6. CDR3 sequence reads: CASRPGQGFGYTF. The CDR3 DNA sequence: TGTGCCAGCAGACCGGGACAGGGTTTTGGCTACACCTTC.

This rearrangement joins TRBV6-5 to TRBJ1-2, with no clear D. Germline V lookup: CDR1 MNHEY, CDR2 SVGAGI. The CDR3 runs 12 residues. V lost 10 bases to trimming and J lost 7 bases, with 16 bases between them. The CDR3 sequence: CATVEAEAGYTF. In DNA, the CDR3 is TGTGCCACGGTAGAGGCCGAAGCTGGCTACACCTTC.

The chain uses TRBV6-5 and TRBJ2-3; 12 nucleotides align to TRBD2. Germline V gene lookup returns CDR1 MNHEY and CDR2 SVGAGI. V shed 2 bases, J shed 3 bases, and the junction held 0 bases outside the gene matches. The CDR3 contains 15 residues. CDR3 region: CASSYTSGGTDTQYF. The CDR3 region has the DNA TGTGCCAGCAGTTACACTAGCGGGGGGACAGATACGCAGTATTTT.

The chain recombines TRBV11-3 with TRBJ1-1; D is uncertain. Germline loops: CDR1 SGHNT, CDR2 YENEEA. The CDR3 totals 13 residues. Trimming removed 4 bases from V and 3 bases from J, with 9 bases in between. The CDR3 sequence is CASSSAVHTEAFF. The CDR3 DNA is TGTGCCAGCAGCTCAGCGGTGCACACTGAAGCTTTCTTT.

The chain uses TRBV6-5 and TRBJ2-3; 7 bases fit TRBD2. The CDR3 sequence is 16 residues long. V lost 4 bases to trimming and J lost 2 bases; unmatched junction nucleotides: 9. Per the germline V gene, CDR1 is MNHEY and CDR2 is SVGAGI. The CDR3 sequence: CASSSQALATTDTQYF. CDR3 in DNA: TGTGCCAGCAGTTCCCAAGCACTAGCGACCACAGATACGCAGTATTTT.

The chain employs TRBV15 and TRBJ2-2, with a tentative D call TRBD2 (7 bases). V was clipped by 9 bases and J by 3 bases, with 20 bases between them. This CDR3 is built from 16 residues. Germline V gene lookup returns CDR1 LNHNV and CDR2 YYDKDF (reference sequence). This CDR3 reads CATGTRGAKDTGELFF. The CDR3 bases are TGTGCCACGGGAACCCGGGGGGCGAAGGACACCGGGGAGCTGTTTTTT. Full variable domain (missing parts from reference TRBV15 and TRBJ2-2): DAMVIQNPRYQVTQFGKPVTLSCSQTLNHNVMYWYQQKSSQAPKLLFHYYDKDFNNEADTPDNFQSRRPNTSFCFLDIRSPGLGDTAMYLCATGTRGAKDTGELFFGEGSRLTVL.